This entry features one T cell receptor (beta chain) sequence. These data belong to a study of blood T cell repertoires in COVID-19. Study-wide context: COVID-19 samples, acute and convalescent, were from the United States, Italy and Spain. T cells, B-cell-depleted T cells, or PBMCs provided the cDNA or gDNA that served as material.

As handled by the study authors: Amplifying reference gene primers gave estimates of nucleated cell counts. Using immunoSEQ multiplex PCR, the repertoire was profiled, and TCRdb retains in-frame clones only, with some absent. The DNA was the basis for D and trimming; V, J and clone size are from that table. The repertoire holds under 250,000 clones, roughly 88% seen once, with over 1.1% in the top ten. J was trimmed by 7 bases and V by 5 bases; bases with no gene match: 10. Germline V gives CDR1 LNHDA, CDR2 SQIVND (reference sequence). The CDR3 covers 15 residues. This sequence originates from a man at least 80 years old with acute or convalescent COVID-19. The V gene is TRBV19, the J gene TRBJ1-4, with TRBD1 matching over 7 bases. Sample: peripheral blood. The CDR3 sequence is CASSQQGIPSEKLFF. The DNA for the CDR3 is TGTGCCAGTAGTCAACAGGGGATACCCAGTGAAAAACTGTTTTTT.